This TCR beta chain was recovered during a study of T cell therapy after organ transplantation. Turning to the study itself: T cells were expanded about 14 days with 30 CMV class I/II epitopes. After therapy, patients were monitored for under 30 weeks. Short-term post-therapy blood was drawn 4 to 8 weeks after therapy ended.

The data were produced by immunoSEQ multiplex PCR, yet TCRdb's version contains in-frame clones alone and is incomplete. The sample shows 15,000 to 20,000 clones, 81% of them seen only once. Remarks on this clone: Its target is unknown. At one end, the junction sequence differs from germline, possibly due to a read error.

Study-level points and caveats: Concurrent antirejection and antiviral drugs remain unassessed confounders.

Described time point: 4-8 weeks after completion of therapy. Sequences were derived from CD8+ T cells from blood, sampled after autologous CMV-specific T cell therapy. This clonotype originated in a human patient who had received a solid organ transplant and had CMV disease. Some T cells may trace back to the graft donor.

CDR3 sequence reads: CASSDPRGQTSF. In nucleotides, the CDR3 is TGTGCCAGCAGTGATCCTAGGGGACAGACTAGTTTC. V usage is TRBV25-1 and J usage is TRBJ1-2; TRBD1 matches at 7 bases. CDR3 length: 12 residues. Germline CDR1 and CDR2: MGHDK and SYGVNS.